This T cell receptor beta chain derives from a study of blood T cells in healthy people across ages. Looking at the study overall: T cells yielded about one barcoded beta molecule per two cells through template switching.

Using a J-beta primer mix together with a sample-barcoded 5' primer, a second PCR was run for roughly 6 to 12 cycles. TCRdb redid the calling of the 5' RACE reads with MiXCR, one entry per CDR3 protein. The data hold about 1.1 million distinct CDR3 sequences, with more than 30% observed a single time. The germline V gene has CDR1 SGHRS and CDR2 YFSETQ. V dropped 4 bases and J dropped 1 base, with 14 bases sitting between them. This CDR3 is built from 15 residues. Study-wide results and limits: It was held that diversity estimates obtained from one million T cells represented underestimates. Long-lived and aged donors differed, with more naive CD4+ cells and higher diversity in the long-lived. Diversity of TCR beta per million T cells declined in a roughly linear way with age.

This clonotype was recorded a few times. What it recognizes is unknown. This clonotype was obtained from a man in his late teens or twenties in good health. Sequencing used blood. V and J are TRBV5-1 and TRBJ1-1; D not resolved. CDR3: CASSPEGAKNTEAFF. The CDR3 DNA sequence: TGCGCCAGCAGCCCGGAGGGTGCGAAGAACACTGAAGCTTTCTTT.